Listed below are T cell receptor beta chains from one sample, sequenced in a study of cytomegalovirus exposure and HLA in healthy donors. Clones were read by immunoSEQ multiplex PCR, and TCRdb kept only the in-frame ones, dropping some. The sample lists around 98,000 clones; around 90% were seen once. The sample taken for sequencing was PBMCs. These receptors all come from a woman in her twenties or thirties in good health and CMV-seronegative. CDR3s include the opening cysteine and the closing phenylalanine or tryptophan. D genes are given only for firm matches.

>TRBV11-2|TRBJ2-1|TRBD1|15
CASSLVTGDYNEQFF
TGTGCCAGCAGCTTAGTAACAGGGGACTACAATGAGCAGTTCTTC
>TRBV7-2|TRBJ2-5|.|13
CASSPQVQETQYF
TGTGCCAGCAGCCCACAGGTCCAAGAGACCCAGTACTTC
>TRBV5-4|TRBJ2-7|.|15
CASSLVRGYTYEQYF
TGTGCCAGCAGCTTGGTTCGGGGGTACACCTACGAGCAGTACTTC
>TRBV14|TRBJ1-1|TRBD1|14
CASSKQTGGGEAFF
TGTGCCAGCAGCAAACAAACAGGGGGCGGTGAAGCTTTCTTT
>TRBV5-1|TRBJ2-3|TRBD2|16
CASSLGLADATDTQYF
TGCGCCAGCAGCTTGGGACTAGCGGACGCCACAGATACGCAGTATTTT
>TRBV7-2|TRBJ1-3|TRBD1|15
CASRDRDRVGNTIYF
TGTGCCAGCAGGGACCGGGACAGGGTGGGAAACACCATATATTTT
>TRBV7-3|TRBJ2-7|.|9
CASFDEQYF
TGTGCCAGTTTCGACGAGCAGTACTTC
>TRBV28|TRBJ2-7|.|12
CASSSYPPRGYF
TGTGCCAGCAGTTCATATCCCCCCCGAGGGTACTTC
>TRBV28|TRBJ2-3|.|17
CASSFRTSGGRPDTQYF
TGTGCCAGCAGTTTCCGCACGTCCGGGGGGCGTCCAGATACGCAGTATTTT
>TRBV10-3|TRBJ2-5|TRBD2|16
CAISEGGRTVEETQYF
TGTGCCATCAGTGAAGGCGGGAGGACTGTGGAAGAGACCCAGTACTTC
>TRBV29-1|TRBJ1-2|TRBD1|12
CSVRQGPYGYTF
TGCAGCGTCCGACAGGGGCCGTATGGCTACACCTTC
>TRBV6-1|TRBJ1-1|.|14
CASSRNRVGTEAFF
TGTGCCAGCAGTAGGAACAGGGTGGGGACTGAAGCTTTCTTT
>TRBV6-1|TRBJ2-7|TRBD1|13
CASSERGPYEQYF
TGTGCCAGCAGTGAAAGGGGGCCATACGAGCAGTACTTC
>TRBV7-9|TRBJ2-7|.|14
CASSFVGGPNEQYF
TGTGCCAGCAGCTTCGTGGGGGGGCCCAACGAGCAGTACTTC
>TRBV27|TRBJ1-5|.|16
CASSYGFQASGQPQHF
TGTGCCAGCAGTTATGGGTTCCAGGCGAGCGGTCAGCCCCAGCATTTT
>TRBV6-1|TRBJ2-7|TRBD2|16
CASSELAGHAPYEQYF
TGTGCCAGCAGTGAATTAGCGGGGCACGCTCCCTACGAGCAGTACTTC
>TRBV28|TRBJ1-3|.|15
CASRPDSSSGNTIYF
TGTGCCAGCAGGCCTGACAGTTCCTCTGGAAACACCATATATTTT
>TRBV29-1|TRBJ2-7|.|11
CSVETGNEQYF
TGCAGCGTTGAAACAGGGAACGAGCAGTACTTC
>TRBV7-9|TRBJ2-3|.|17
CASSSLPTRSSTDTQYF
TGTGCCAGCAGCTCGCTTCCGACTAGGTCTAGCACAGATACGCAGTATTTT
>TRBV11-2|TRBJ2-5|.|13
CASSFQGRETQYF
TGTGCCAGCAGCTTCCAGGGAAGAGAGACCCAGTACTTC
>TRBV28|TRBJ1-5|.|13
CASSLSGLQPQHF
TGTGCCAGCAGTTTGTCCGGACTTCAGCCCCAGCATTTT
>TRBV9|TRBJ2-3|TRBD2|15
CASSESGTSTDTQYF
TGTGCCAGCAGCGAAAGCGGGACTAGCACAGATACGCAGTATTTT
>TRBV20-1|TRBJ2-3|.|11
CSAPRELAQYF
TGCAGTGCCCCTAGGGAACTAGCGCAGTATTTT
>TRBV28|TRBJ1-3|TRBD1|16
CATDRGRFPSGNTIYF
TGTGCCACGGACAGGGGGCGCTTCCCCTCTGGAAACACCATATATTTT
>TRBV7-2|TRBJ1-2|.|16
CASSLQIGAGGYGYTF
TGTGCCAGCAGCCTCCAGATAGGGGCGGGGGGCTATGGCTACACCTTC
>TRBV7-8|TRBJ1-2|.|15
CASSPQIQVNYGYTF
TGTGCCAGCAGCCCGCAGATACAGGTTAACTATGGCTACACCTTC